The 18 T cell receptor beta chains below were found in one sample sequenced in a study of shared clonotypes between healthy human individuals (dated by TCRdb to the early 2020s). The library was produced with the immunoSEQ multiplex PCR assay. Here the immuneACCESS table is served through TCRdb, limited to in-frame sequences with V and J called. Missing clones are a known gap in these copies; in checked studies unresolved V genes cover under half, and the rest lacks a known reason. The sample table holds over a million clones, of which around 97% were seen once. In total, the top ten clones hold roughly 1.1% of the sample. Sequencing was done on a sample of naive CD4+ T cells sorted from blood. The sample's cell subset or site, from its label and the paper: CD45RA+ positively selected. These receptors all come from a man aged 25 to 40 in good health.

As DNA, the CDR3 is TGTGCCAGCAGGTTGGGTTCTGAAGCTTTCTTT. Translation: CASRLGSEAFF. The chain has TRBV28 and TRBJ1-1; no clear D gene. The V gene's germline CDR1 is MDHEN and CDR2 SYDVKM. V was clipped by 6 bases and J by 6 bases, with 8 bases between them. The CDR3 totals 11 residues. The full variable domain, its missing parts supplied by reference TRBV28 and TRBJ1-1, is DVKVTQSSRYLVKRTGEKVFLECVQDMDHENMFWYRQDPGLGLRLIYFSYDVKMKEKGDIPEGYSVSREKKERFSLILESASTNQTSMYLCASRLGSEAFFGQGTRLTVV.

The chain recombines TRBV11-2 with TRBJ1-1; TRBD1 might be the D (5 bases). Between the trimmed V and J ends, which lost 5 bases and 1 base, there was a span of 14 bases. The CDR3 runs 15 residues. Germline CDR1 is SGHAT and CDR2 is FQNNGV. CDR3 sequence reads: CASSPSSGANTEAFF. The CDR3 nucleotides read TGTGCCAGCAGCCCATCCTCCGGGGCGAACACTGAAGCTTTCTTT.

This chain links TRBV9 with TRBJ1-2, with 8 nucleotides matching TRBD1. The trim removed 0 bases at V and 8 bases at J, leaving 6 bases unmatched. Germline V gene sequence: CDR1 SGDLS, CDR2 YYNGEE. This CDR3 spans 14 amino acids. The DNA for the CDR3 is TGTGCCAGCAGCGTAGACCCAGGGGGCGCGGGCTACACCTTC. Protein sequence: CASSVDPGGAGYTF.

This sequence joins TRBV9 and TRBJ2-1; perhaps D is TRBD1 or TRBD2 (5 bases each). V was pared by 3 bases and J by 0 bases, with 7 bases between. Looked up from germline, CDR1 is SGDLS and CDR2 is YYNGEE. The CDR3 is 14 residues long. This chain's CDR3 is CASSGGSSYNEQFF. CDR3 coding DNA: TGTGCCAGCAGCGGGGGGAGCTCCTACAATGAGCAGTTCTTC. The whole variable domain, remainder taken from reference TRBV9 and TRBJ2-1, is DSGVTQTPKHLITATGQRVTLRCSPRSGDLSVYWYQQSLDQGLQFLIQYYNGEERAKGNILERFSAQQFPDLHSELNLSSLELGDSALYFCASSGGSSYNEQFFGPGTRLTVL.

This chain uses TRBV11-3 with TRBJ2-3; D remains ambiguous. The V gene lost 5 bases and the J gene lost 2 bases, with 14 bases spanning the gap. This CDR3 contains 15 residues. Germline loops: CDR1 SGHNT, CDR2 YENEEA. The CDR3 nucleotides are TGTGCCAGCAGCCAGTTGGCGAGTCCCACAGATACGCAGTATTTT. This encodes CASSQLASPTDTQYF.

The chain uses TRBV5-4 and TRBJ1-1; D gene ambiguous. The V end lost 0 bases, the J end lost 4 bases, and 10 bases lay between the germline ends. The CDR3 runs 14 residues. CDR1 is SGHNT and CDR2 is YYREEE in the germline V gene (reference sequence). The CDR3 protein is CASSLVGVGTEAFF. The CDR3 DNA is TGTGCCAGCAGCTTGGTTGGGGTGGGCACTGAAGCTTTCTTT.

V usage is TRBV5-5 and J usage is TRBJ2-3, with no clear D. The germline gives CDR1 SGHKS, CDR2 YYEKEE (reference sequence). V was trimmed by 0 bases and J by 7 bases, leaving 3 bases between them. The CDR3 runs 11 residues. The DNA of the CDR3 is TGTGCCAGCAGCTTGGACTATACGCAGTATTTT. It translates to CASSLDYTQYF.

The chain joins TRBV9 to TRBJ2-2, with D perhaps matching TRBD2 (5 bases). Trimming removed 0 bases from V and 1 base from J, with 7 bases in between. The CDR3 loop spans 15 amino acids. The germline gives CDR1 SGDLS, CDR2 YYNGEE. CDR3 protein: CASSVAGWNTGELFF. The DNA for the CDR3 is TGTGCCAGCAGCGTAGCGGGGTGGAACACCGGGGAGCTGTTTTTT.

V is TRBV28 and J is TRBJ1-2; D gene uncertain. This CDR3 contains 13 residues. Germline V gene data show CDR1 as MDHEN and CDR2 as SYDVKM. V lost 6 bases and J 6 bases, leaving 14 bases between the germline ends. CDR3 DNA: TGTGCCAGCAGACGAGGCGGGGTAAATGGCTACACCTTC. Translating gives CASRRGGVNGYTF.

Details on this clone: The junction does not match germline at one end; this may be a read error. The J gene is TRBJ2-1, the V gene TRBV20-1, with D uncertain. This CDR3 is built from 10 residues. Germline CDR1 and CDR2: DFQATT and SNEGSKA (reference sequence). CDR3 loop: CSARTGPRLF. The CDR3 DNA is TGCAGTGCTAGAACCGGGCCCAGGCTCTTC.

The chain has TRBV9 and TRBJ2-4, with 8 bases lining up with TRBD2. Germline V gene sequence: CDR1 SGDLS, CDR2 YYNGEE. V dropped 0 bases and J dropped 6; count of bases not matched to a gene: 8. The CDR3 sequence is 16 residues long. The CDR3 nucleotides are TGTGCCAGCAGCGTAGGGGGACTAGGAAGGGTAAACATTCAGTACTTC. It specifies CASSVGGLGRVNIQYF.

This chain links TRBV5-3 with TRBJ2-7; 9 nucleotides agree with TRBD1. TRBV5-3 is an ORF, and what it does is uncertain. CDR3 length: 15 amino acids. Trimming at V came to 3 bases and at J to 4 bases, leaving 8 bases not matched to a gene. The CDR3: CARSCLGTGMYEQYF. In DNA form, the CDR3 reads TGTGCCAGAAGCTGCCTAGGGACAGGGATGTACGAGCAGTACTTC.

This clone came up a few times. V is TRBV9 and J is TRBJ1-2; 8 bases map to TRBD1. Germline V gives CDR1 SGDLS, CDR2 YYNGEE. The V segment lost 4 bases and the J segment 3 bases; nucleotides outside the gene matches: 5. CDR3 length: 14 amino acids. CDR3 sequence reads: CASSRDRLDYGYTF. For the CDR3, the DNA is TGTGCCAGCAGCCGGGACAGGCTGGACTATGGCTACACCTTC.

The chain combines TRBV5-8 with TRBJ2-7, with D tentatively TRBD2 (5 bases). CDR1 SGHTS and CDR2 YDEGEE come from the germline V gene. This CDR3 comprises 13 residues. Trimming left V 2 bases short and J 6 bases short, with 12 bases between. The CDR3 reads CASSLDIATEQYF. The CDR3 DNA reads as TGTGCCAGCAGCTTAGATATAGCGACCGAGCAGTACTTC.

This clone was seen once. The chain links TRBV6-1 to TRBJ2-7; the D is unclear. Germline V gene lookup returns CDR1 MNHNS and CDR2 SASEGT. The CDR3 runs to 11 residues. V lost 8 bases and J lost 0, with 5 bases in between. CDR3 DNA: TGTGCCAGCGGGATCTCCTACGAGCAGTACTTC. It is translated as CASGISYEQYF.

The chain links TRBV28 to TRBJ2-7, with no clear D. The germline V gene encodes CDR1 MDHEN and CDR2 SYDVKM. This CDR3 has 11 residues. Trimming took off 8 bases at V and 3 bases at J, with 8 bases between the two ends. CDR3: CASGLLYEQYF. CDR3 DNA sequence: TGTGCCAGCGGCCTTCTCTACGAGCAGTACTTC.

About this clone itself: Other DNA sequences of this sample code for an identical CDR3. The chain employs TRBV18 and TRBJ2-1, with D unresolved. V was cut by 3 bases and J by 9 bases, with 6 bases left in between. From germline, CDR1 is KGHSH and CDR2 LQKENI. This CDR3 contains 11 residues. CDR3 coding DNA: TGTGCCAGCTCACCGGGCAGTGAGCAGTTCTTC. This sequence encodes CASSPGSEQFF.

The CDR3 region has the DNA TGCGCCAGCAGCTTGGCGTGGGGAGCAAAGGACACCATATATTTT. It is translated as CASSLAWGAKDTIYF. The chain employs TRBV5-1 and TRBJ1-3; D unresolved. This CDR3 is 15 amino acids long. V shed 0 bases and J shed 8 bases, with 15 bases lying between them. Germline CDR1 SGHRS, CDR2 YFSETQ. Using reference TRBV5-1 and TRBJ1-3 for the parts outside the CDR3, the full variable domain is KAGVTQTPRYLIKTRGQQVTLSCSPISGHRSVSWYQQTPGQGLQFLFEYFSETQRNKGNFPGRFSGRQFSNSRSEMNVSTLELGDSALYLCASSLAWGAKDTIYFGEGSWLTVV.